A selection of T cell receptor beta chains follows, all from one sample in a study of cytomegalovirus exposure and HLA in healthy donors. Produced via immunoSEQ multiplex PCR; TCRdb's table is partial and in-frame only. The sample shows about 130,000 clones, about two thirds of them seen only once. Sequences were obtained from PBMCs. These receptors came from a human donor in good health. The CDR3 runs from the conserved cysteine through the conserved F or W. A D gene is named only where the DNA matches it firmly. Clone sizes are given selectively: once, few, many, or a class where the clone is expanded.

TRBD1	NA	TRBV2	TRBJ1-1	CARRGVGGTEAFF	TGTGCCCGCAGGGGGGTAGGGGGCACTGAAGCTTTCTTT
TRBD2	NA	TRBV27	TRBJ2-3	CASSLFAGETDTQYF	TGTGCCAGCAGTTTATTTGCGGGAGAAACAGATACGCAGTATTTT
TRBD2	NA	TRBV5-1	TRBJ2-5	CASSSGGLAATQYF	TGCGCCAGCAGCTCCGGGGGACTAGCGGCGACCCAGTACTTC
TRBD2	NA	TRBV5-4	TRBJ2-7	CASSFRLGLADYEQYF	TGTGCCAGCAGCTTCCGACTGGGACTAGCTGACTACGAGCAGTACTTC
NA	NA	TRBV4-1	TRBJ2-1	CASSQGGGNEQFF	TGCGCCAGCAGCCAAGGAGGGGGAAATGAGCAGTTCTTC
NA	NA	TRBV5-4	TRBJ2-1	CASSLLPDNEQFF	TGTGCCAGCAGCTTACTACCCGACAATGAGCAGTTCTTC
NA	NA	TRBV7-9	TRBJ2-6	CASSLTGSSGANVLTF	TGTGCCAGCAGCTTGACAGGTTCTTCTGGGGCCAACGTCCTGACTTTC
NA	NA	TRBV5-6	TRBJ1-1	CASSATTRRELFF	TGTGCCAGCAGCGCGACGACACGGCGGGAGCTTTTCTTT
TRBD2	NA	TRBV2	TRBJ2-2	CASKASGPTGELFF	TGTGCCAGCAAGGCTAGCGGGCCAACCGGGGAGCTGTTTTTT
NA	NA	TRBV27	TRBJ2-5	CASSFGSNRPETQYF	TGTGCCAGCAGTTTTGGCTCCAACAGGCCAGAGACCCAGTACTTC
NA	NA	TRBV4-2	TRBJ2-3	CASSQEAANTDTQYF	TGTGCCAGCAGCCAAGAAGCGGCTAACACAGATACGCAGTATTTT
TRBD1	few	TRBV6-5	TRBJ2-7	CASRLLTGGTYEQYF	TGTGCCAGCAGACTTCTCACAGGGGGCACCTACGAGCAGTACTTC
TRBD2	NA	TRBV7-9	TRBJ2-1	CASSHGLAGGDEQFF	TGTGCCAGCAGCCATGGACTAGCGGGGGGAGATGAGCAGTTCTTC
NA	NA	TRBV10-3	TRBJ1-3	CAISESRNTIYF	TGTGCCATCAGTGAGTCCAGGAACACCATATATTTT
NA	NA	TRBV5-4	TRBJ1-6	CASSPQAGRFNSPLHF	TGTGCCAGCAGCCCACAAGCGGGCAGATTTAATTCACCCCTCCACTTT
NA	few	TRBV21-1	TRBJ2-2	CASSKEVGAGGPNTGELFF	TGTGCCAGCAGCAAAGAGGTGGGAGCGGGGGGGCCGAACACCGGGGAGCTGTTTTTT